This passage covers 10 T cell receptor beta chains from one sample sequenced in a study of regulatory T cells in long-lasting Graves disease. Regarding time point: newly diagnosed GD, antithyroid drugs for less than 3 months. Scientists built the TCR library using RNA that was extracted from PBMCs. Library construction for TCR beta used iRepertoire HTBI primers and Arm-PCR of CDR3 regions. TCRdb analysed the multiplex PCR reads with MiXCR anew, one entry per CDR3 protein. This sample has some 250,000 distinct CDR3 sequences, with about 18% found just once. The sample consisted of peripheral blood mononuclear cells (PBMCs), taken at new diagnosis, from a patient treated with antithyroid drugs. The receptors derive from a female donor with Graves disease.

Ten or more counts support this clonotype. This chain connects TRBV4-1 to TRBJ1-5; 7 bases are a match to TRBD1. V lost 1 base to trimming and J lost 6 bases; unmatched junction nucleotides: 9. In germline, CDR1 is MGHRA, CDR2 YSYEKL. The CDR3 runs to 16 residues. In DNA form, the CDR3 reads TGCGCCAGCAGCCAAGGGGCCGCAAGGGGGCCTCAGCCCCAGCATTTT. The encoded protein is CASSQGAARGPQPQHF.

This clonotype has ten or more counts. The genes are TRBV19 and TRBJ2-3; 12 bases are a match to TRBD2. V lost 4 bases to trimming and J lost 5 bases; unmatched junction nucleotides: 10. This CDR3 is 17 amino acids long. Germline CDR1 reads LNHDA; CDR2 reads SQIVND (reference sequence). The CDR3 spells CASSNPGLAGGIDTQYF. The DNA for the CDR3 is TGTGCCAGTAGTAATCCGGGACTAGCGGGTGGAATAGATACGCAGTATTTT.

Ten or more counts support this clonotype. The V gene is TRBV19, the J gene TRBJ1-1; D perhaps matches TRBD1 (5 bases). The ends were cut back, 3 bases at V and 0 bases at J, with 11 bases in the middle. Per germline, CDR1 LNHDA and CDR2 SQIVND (reference sequence). CDR3 size: 15 residues. The CDR3 loop is CASSIAGGLNTEAFF. In DNA, the CDR3 is TGTGCCAGTAGTATCGCGGGGGGATTGAACACTGAAGCTTTCTTT.

The gene calls are TRBV4-1 and TRBJ2-3, with no clear D. The V gene's germline CDR1 is MGHRA and CDR2 YSYEKL. Trimming took off 0 bases at V and 4 bases at J, with 11 bases between the two ends. The CDR3 sequence is 15 residues long. CDR3 amino acids: CASSQDIVRPDTQYF. CDR3 DNA sequence: TGCGCCAGCAGCCAAGACATCGTCCGCCCAGATACGCAGTATTTT.

This clonotype was recorded at least ten times. This chain connects TRBV9 to TRBJ2-1; D call uncertain. The length of the CDR3 is 14 residues. CDR1 and CDR2 from the germline V gene are SGDLS and YYNGEE. Trimming removed 2 bases at V and 2 bases at J, with 8 bases between. The CDR3 protein is CASSVASTYNEQFF. CDR3 bases: TGTGCCAGCAGCGTGGCTTCTACCTACAATGAGCAGTTCTTC.

The sample holds many counts of this clonotype. The V gene is TRBV28, the J gene TRBJ1-2; tentatively, D is TRBD1 (6 bases). CDR1 and CDR2 (germline): MDHEN, SYDVKM. V was trimmed by 2 bases and J by 8 bases, leaving 15 bases between them. The CDR3 is 14 amino acids. The CDR3: CASSLGAQGGGYTF. In nucleotides, the CDR3 is TGTGCCAGCAGTTTAGGGGCACAGGGTGGAGGCTACACCTTC.

Ten or more counts support this clonotype. V usage is TRBV3-1 and J usage is TRBJ1-2; D gene unclear. Deletions cut 1 base from V and 8 bases from J, with 14 bases between. CDR1 and CDR2 (germline): LGHDT, YNNKEL (reference sequence). CDR3 length: 14 residues. CDR3 nucleotides: TGTGCCAGCAGCCAAGGTCTCAGAGCAGAGGGCTACACCTTC. This sequence encodes CASSQGLRAEGYTF.

This clonotype occurred many times. The chain combines TRBV30 with TRBJ2-2, with 10 bases aligning to TRBD2. This CDR3 contains 16 residues. Germline lookup yields CDR1 GTSNPN and CDR2 SVGIG (reference sequence). With 3 bases clipped from V and 5 bases from J, the junction kept 9 bases outside the gene matches. The DNA for the CDR3 is TGTGCCTGGAGGAAAGCGGGAGGGCCCAAAACCGGGGAGCTGTTTTTT. The encoded protein is CAWRKAGGPKTGELFF. Full variable domain (outside the CDR3, taken from reference TRBV30 and TRBJ2-2): SQTIHQWPATLVQPVGSPLSLECTVEGTSNPNLYWYRQAAGRGLQLLFYSVGIGQISSEVPQNLSASRPQDRQFILSSKKLLLSDSGFYLCAWRKAGGPKTGELFFGEGSRLTVL.

This clonotype has a count of ten or more. This chain connects TRBV12-3 or TRBV12-4 to TRBJ1-2; TRBD1 matches 10 bases. CDR3 length equals 13 residues. The trim removed 5 bases at V and 5 bases at J, leaving 2 bases unmatched. CDR3 amino acids: CASSDRGQYGYTF. CDR3 DNA: TGTGCCAGCAGTGACAGGGGGCAGTATGGCTACACCTTC.

This clonotype was seen repeatedly, ten times or more. The chain recombines TRBV20-1 with TRBJ1-2; 7 bases match TRBD1. CDR1 is DFQATT, CDR2 SNEGSKA, per germline (reference sequence). Unmatched junction bases numbered 5, after V lost 3 bases and J lost 4 bases. CDR3 length: 13 amino acids. The CDR3 sequence is CSASLQGSYGYTF. CDR3 sequence (DNA): TGCAGTGCTAGTCTACAGGGGAGCTATGGCTACACCTTC.